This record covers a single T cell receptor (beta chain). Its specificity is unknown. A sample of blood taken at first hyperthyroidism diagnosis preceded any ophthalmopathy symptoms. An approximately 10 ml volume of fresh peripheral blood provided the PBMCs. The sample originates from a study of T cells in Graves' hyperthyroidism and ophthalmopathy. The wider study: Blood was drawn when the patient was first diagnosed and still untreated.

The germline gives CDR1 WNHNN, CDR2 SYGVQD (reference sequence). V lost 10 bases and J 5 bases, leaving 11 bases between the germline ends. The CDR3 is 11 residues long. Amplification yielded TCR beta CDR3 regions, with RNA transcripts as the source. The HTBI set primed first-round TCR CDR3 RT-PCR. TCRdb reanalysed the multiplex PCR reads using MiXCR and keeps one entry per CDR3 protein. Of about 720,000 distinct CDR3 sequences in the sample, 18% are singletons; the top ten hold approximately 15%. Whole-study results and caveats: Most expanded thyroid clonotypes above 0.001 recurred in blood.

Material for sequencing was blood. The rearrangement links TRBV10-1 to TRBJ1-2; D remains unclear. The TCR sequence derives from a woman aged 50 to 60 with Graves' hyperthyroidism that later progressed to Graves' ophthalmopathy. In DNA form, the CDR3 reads TGCGCCAAAAACAGATTGTATGGCTACACCTTC. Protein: CAKNRLYGYTF.